A single sample is the source of the 21 T cell receptor beta chains below, sequenced in a study of beta chain features in type 1 diabetes. Study-wide points: Shorter TCRB CDR3s, moderately but significantly so, marked every one of the four CD4+ subsets in Type 1 diabetes patients.

Since all of the isolated RNA was reverse transcribed, expressed TCRB transcripts were what got sequenced. TCRdb's copy holds only in-frame clones and misses some; the assay was immunoSEQ multiplex PCR. This table has 640,000 or so clones, over 12% appearing once. Antigens of these TCRs are unknown. The sequenced sample was naive CD4+ T cells from blood. These receptors came from a man between 18 and 29 years old with type 1 diabetes.

The J gene is TRBJ2-1, the V gene TRBV19; the match to TRBD2 covers 10 bases. V gave up 7 bases and J gave up 0 bases; unmatched junction bases: 9. Germline-derived CDR1 and CDR2 are LNHDA and SQIVND (reference sequence). The CDR3 extends over 17 amino acids. The CDR3: CASKRLAGGYSYNEQFF. CDR3 DNA: TGTGCCAGTAAACGGTTAGCGGGAGGTTACTCCTACAATGAGCAGTTCTTC. The entire variable domain, with the rest obtained from reference TRBV19 and TRBJ2-1, is as follows: DGGITQSPKYLFRKEGQNVTLSCEQNLNHDAMYWYRQDPGQGLRLIYYSQIVNDFQKGDIAEGYSVSREKKESFPLTVTSAQKNPTAFYLCASKRLAGGYSYNEQFFGPGTRLTVL.

On this clone: Other nucleotide sequences from this sample produce the same CDR3. This chain links TRBV7-2 with TRBJ2-5; 7 nucleotides line up with TRBD1. The CDR3 contains 13 residues. With 1 base clipped from V and 4 bases from J, the junction kept 0 bases outside the gene matches. Germline V lookup: CDR1 SGHTA, CDR2 FQGNSA. The CDR3 DNA is TGTGCCAGCAGCTTAGGACAGGGAGAGACCCAGTACTTC. Protein sequence: CASSLGQGETQYF.

This clone has only a few counts. The chain has TRBV28 and TRBJ2-7; the match to TRBD1 covers 8 bases. V shed 7 bases and J 2 bases; nucleotides not matched to a gene: 7. This CDR3 comprises 14 residues. Germline V gene lookup returns CDR1 MDHEN and CDR2 SYDVKM. Here the CDR3 reads CASTIPGQAYEQYF. CDR3 nucleotides: TGTGCCAGCACCATCCCGGGACAGGCCTACGAGCAGTACTTC.

This clone was observed a few times. V gene TRBV7-9 combines with J gene TRBJ2-3; no reliable D call. Per germline, CDR1 SEHNR and CDR2 FQNEAQ (reference sequence). Trimming cost V 1 base and J 6 bases, with 11 bases left between them. The CDR3 totals 14 residues. CDR3: CASSLGAVWDTQYF. The CDR3 DNA reads as TGTGCCAGCAGCTTAGGGGCCGTTTGGGATACGCAGTATTTT.

The V gene is TRBV11-2, the J gene TRBJ2-3, with TRBD2 as a possible D gene (5 bases). Trimming removed 4 bases at V and 3 bases at J, with 11 bases between. The CDR3 length is 14 residues. Looked up from germline, CDR1 is SGHAT and CDR2 is FQNNGV. The CDR3 spells CASSSLTSTDTQYF. The CDR3 nucleotides read TGTGCCAGCAGCTCCCTCACTAGTACAGATACGCAGTATTTT.

With respect to this clone: The same CDR3 also results from other DNA sequences found in this sample. The chain carries TRBV30 and TRBJ1-2, with D possibly matching TRBD1 (6 bases). CDR1 is GTSNPN, CDR2 SVGIG, per germline (reference sequence). CDR3 length equals 13 residues. The V and J ends lost 3 bases and 1 base respectively, with 9 bases between them. The CDR3 sequence is CAWRRTVNYGYTF. CDR3 coding DNA: TGTGCCTGGAGGCGGACAGTTAACTATGGCTACACCTTC.

The gene calls are TRBV19 and TRBJ1-2, with 7 bases matching TRBD1. With 6 bases clipped from V and 0 bases from J, the junction kept 7 bases outside the gene matches. This CDR3 has 15 amino acids. CDR1 is LNHDA and CDR2 is SQIVND in the germline V gene (reference sequence). The CDR3 nucleotides are TGTGCCAGTAGCGTATCCAGGGGGACTAACTATGGCTACACCTTC. Its protein is CASSVSRGTNYGYTF.

This clone was seen a few times. The V gene is TRBV6-1, the J gene TRBJ2-7, with D hard to call. Deletions cut 1 base from V and 5 bases from J, with 6 bases between. Germline V gene sequence: CDR1 MNHNS, CDR2 SASEGT. CDR3 size: 12 residues. The CDR3 DNA sequence: TGTGCCAGCAGTGAAGTTTTCAACGAGCAGTACTTC. Translated, it gives CASSEVFNEQYF.

The chain recombines TRBV5-1 with TRBJ2-1; 10 nucleotides match TRBD2. V lost 0 bases, J lost 5 bases, and 5 bases stayed unmatched. Germline-derived CDR1 and CDR2 are SGHRS and YFSETQ. The CDR3 runs to 16 residues. DNA of the CDR3: TGCGCCAGCAGCTTGGTTGGTCTAGCGGGGGACAATGAGCAGTTCTTC. This codes for CASSLVGLAGDNEQFF.

This clone was observed a handful of times. The chain employs TRBV7-2 and TRBJ2-5; possible D gene TRBD2, 6 bases. V was trimmed by 4 bases and J by 10 bases, leaving 10 bases between them. Germline V gene data show CDR1 as SGHTA and CDR2 as FQGNSA. This CDR3 has 11 amino acids. CDR3 sequence: CASSSGGIQYF. DNA of the CDR3: TGTGCCAGCAGCTCCGGAGGGATCCAGTACTTC.

The rearrangement links TRBV13 to TRBJ2-2; D remains unclear. Germline V CDR1 and CDR2: PRHDT, FYEKMQ (reference sequence). CDR3 size: 15 residues. V was pared by 0 bases and J by 0 bases, with 5 bases between. DNA of the CDR3: TGTGCCAGCAGCTTAGGGGTCGCGAACACCGGGGAGCTGTTTTTT. Amino acid sequence: CASSLGVANTGELFF.

In its sample, this clone was seen a few times. The V call is TRBV30, the J call TRBJ2-1; maybe TRBD2 (6 bases). V was cut by 7 bases and J by 7 bases, with 14 bases left in between. The V gene's germline CDR1 is GTSNPN and CDR2 SVGIG (reference sequence). The CDR3 has 12 residues. This CDR3 reads CASDGTRNEQFF. CDR3 DNA sequence: TGTGCCTCGGACGGGACTCGTAATGAGCAGTTCTTC.

The V call is TRBV29-1, the J call TRBJ1-1; perhaps TRBD1 as D (5 bases). There are 11 residues in the CDR3. The germline V and J ends were trimmed by 6 bases and 5 bases, with 10 bases remaining between them. The germline gives CDR1 SQVTM, CDR2 ANQGSEA. The CDR3: CSVDRRTEAFF. CDR3 coding DNA: TGCAGCGTCGACAGAAGGACTGAAGCTTTCTTT.

This clone was seen more than once but under ten times. At the DNA level, this CDR3 is encoded by other sequences in the same sample as well. The chain combines TRBV7-2 with TRBJ2-7; D uncertain. Trimming cost V 5 bases and J 3 bases, with 5 bases left between them. The CDR3 consists of 11 residues. Germline V gene lookup returns CDR1 SGHTA and CDR2 FQGNSA. The CDR3 nucleotides are TGTGCCAGCAGCCTAAACTACGAGCAGTACTTC. It codes for CASSLNYEQYF.

This clone was observed a few times. CDR3 sequence reads: CASSISGSGNTYEQYF. CDR3 DNA: TGTGCCAGTAGTATTAGCGGGAGCGGAAATACCTACGAGCAGTACTTC. J is TRBJ2-7 and V is TRBV19; TRBD2 aligns across 9 bases. The CDR3 loop spans 16 amino acids. After removal of 3 bases from V and 2 bases from J, the junction contained 8 bases not matched to a gene. Germline CDR1 is LNHDA and CDR2 is SQIVND (reference sequence).

This chain connects TRBV5-1 to TRBJ2-7, with 7 bases lining up with TRBD1. The CDR3 consists of 13 residues. V lost 0 bases, J lost 6 bases, and 3 bases stayed unmatched. Germline V lookup: CDR1 SGHRS, CDR2 YFSETQ. The CDR3 loop reads CASSLDRGSEQYF. CDR3 coding DNA: TGCGCCAGCAGCTTGGACAGGGGCTCCGAGCAGTACTTC.

The V gene is TRBV9, the J gene TRBJ2-2; TRBD2 is a possible D gene (5 bases). Germline V gene lookup returns CDR1 SGDLS and CDR2 YYNGEE. The CDR3 has 16 residues. Trimming took 1 base from V and 3 from J, leaving 13 bases between them. The CDR3 spells CASSVRPGRDTGELFF. DNA of the CDR3: TGTGCCAGCAGCGTAAGGCCCGGGCGGGACACCGGGGAGCTGTTTTTT.

The gene calls are TRBV28 and TRBJ1-2; 7 nucleotides agree with TRBD1. The CDR3 spans 14 residues. Germline V gene lookup returns CDR1 MDHEN and CDR2 SYDVKM. The ends lost 5 bases at V and 4 bases at J; junction bases unmatched: 7. CDR3 sequence (DNA): TGTGCCAGCAGTCTCGGACAGGACTTCTATGGCTACACCTTC. Its translation is CASSLGQDFYGYTF.

This clone was seen more than once but under ten times. This chain links TRBV2 with TRBJ1-1; D remains ambiguous. The CDR3 covers 12 residues. CDR1 and CDR2 from the germline V gene are SNHLY and FYNNEI. V was shortened by 5 bases and J by 5 bases, with 9 bases between the two germline ends. DNA of the CDR3: TGTGCCAGCAGTCCTTCCGGGACTGAAGCTTTCTTT. It specifies CASSPSGTEAFF.

The rearrangement uses TRBV6-6 and TRBJ1-2; 9 positions agree with TRBD1. From germline, CDR1 is MNHNY and CDR2 SVGAGI (reference sequence). V lost 6 bases to trimming and J lost 4 bases; unmatched junction nucleotides: 6. The length of the CDR3 is 14 residues. The CDR3 protein is CASSRGTGIYGYTF. The CDR3 DNA sequence: TGTGCCAGCAGCCGAGGGACAGGGATCTATGGCTACACCTTC.

This clone was detected only a few times. Different DNA sequences within this sample yield the same CDR3. The chain uses TRBV7-9 and TRBJ1-1, with a weak D call TRBD1 (5 bases). There are 13 residues in the CDR3. Germline V CDR1 and CDR2: SEHNR, FQNEAQ (reference sequence). Trimming took 2 bases from V and 5 from J, leaving 9 bases between them. The CDR3 spells CASSLREGTEAFF. The CDR3 DNA reads TGTGCCAGCAGCTTACGGGAGGGGACTGAAGCTTTCTTT.